The 3 T cell receptor beta chains presented below share a single source sample, sequenced in a study of Ad26.COV2.S vaccination and SARS-CoV-2 variants. This sample's treatment: 19 received Ad26.COV2.S at low or high dose, single or two shots; 5 received placebo; per-sample allocation not given. Following the first vaccine or placebo injection, samples were taken on day 63. The data were produced by immunoSEQ multiplex PCR, yet TCRdb's version contains in-frame clones alone and is incomplete. Here the sample spans approximately 280,000 clones, about 89% being singletons. The sample was peripheral blood, taken in a trial of Ad26.COV2.S vaccine versus placebo. The receptors stem from a person aged 18 to 65 who received the Ad26.COV2.S COVID-19 vaccine or a placebo.

V gene TRBV4-2 combines with J gene TRBJ2-7; the match to TRBD2 covers 8 bases. Germline V gene lookup returns CDR1 LGHNA and CDR2 YNFKEQ. Trimming took 1 base from V and 1 from J; bases not matched to a gene: 6. The CDR3 has 16 amino acids. CDR3: CASSQVVASGSYEQYF. CDR3 coding DNA: TGTGCCAGCAGCCAAGTTGTGGCTAGCGGGTCCTACGAGCAGTACTTC.

The CDR3 loop reads CASSSDRLNTIYF. CDR3 sequence (DNA): TGTGCCAGCAGCTCGGACAGGTTAAACACCATATATTTT. This chain uses TRBV11-2 with TRBJ1-3; TRBD1 aligns across 7 bases. The CDR3 is 13 residues long. Germline CDR1 reads SGHAT; CDR2 reads FQNNGV. V gave up 4 bases and J gave up 6 bases; unmatched junction bases: 3. The entire variable domain, with the rest obtained from reference TRBV11-2 and TRBJ1-3, is as follows: EAGVAQSPRYKIIEKRQSVAFWCNPISGHATLYWYQQILGQGPKLLIQFQNNGVVDDSQLPKDRFSAERLKGVDSTLKIQPAKLEDSAVYLCASSSDRLNTIYFGEGSWLTVV.

The chain has TRBV5-1 and TRBJ2-1, with 13 positions matching TRBD2. The CDR3 sequence is 17 residues long. Germline V gene lookup returns CDR1 SGHRS and CDR2 YFSETQ. Germline trimming cut 1 base from V and 7 bases from J; bases unmatched to any gene: 8. The CDR3 DNA sequence: TGCGCCAGCAGCTTGCAGACTAGCGGGGGGCCGCGGAATGAGCAGTTCTTC. It is translated as CASSLQTSGGPRNEQFF.